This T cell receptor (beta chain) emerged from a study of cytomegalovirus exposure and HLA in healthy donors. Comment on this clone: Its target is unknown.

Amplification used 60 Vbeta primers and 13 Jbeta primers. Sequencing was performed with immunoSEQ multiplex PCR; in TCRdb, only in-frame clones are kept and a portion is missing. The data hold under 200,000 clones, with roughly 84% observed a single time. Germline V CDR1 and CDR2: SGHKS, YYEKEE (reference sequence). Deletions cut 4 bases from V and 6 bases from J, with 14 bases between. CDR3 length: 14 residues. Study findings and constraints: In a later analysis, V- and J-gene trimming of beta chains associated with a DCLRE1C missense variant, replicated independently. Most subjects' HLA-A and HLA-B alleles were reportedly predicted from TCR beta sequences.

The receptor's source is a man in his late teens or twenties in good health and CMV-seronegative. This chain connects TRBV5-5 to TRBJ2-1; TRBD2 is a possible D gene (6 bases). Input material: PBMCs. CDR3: CASSVGSGSNEQFF. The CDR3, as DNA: TGTGCCAGCAGCGTCGGTAGCGGAAGCAATGAGCAGTTCTTC.